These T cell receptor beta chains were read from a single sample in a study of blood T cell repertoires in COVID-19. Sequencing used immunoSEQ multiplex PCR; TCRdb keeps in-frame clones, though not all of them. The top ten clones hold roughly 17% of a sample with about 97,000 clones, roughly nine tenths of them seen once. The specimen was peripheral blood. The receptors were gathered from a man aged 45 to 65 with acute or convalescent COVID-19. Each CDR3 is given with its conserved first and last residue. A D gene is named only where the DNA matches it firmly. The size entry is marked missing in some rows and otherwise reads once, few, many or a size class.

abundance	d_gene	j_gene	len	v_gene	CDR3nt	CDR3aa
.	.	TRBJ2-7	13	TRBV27	TGTGCCAGCAGTTTACCAGGGGTGAGTGAGCAGTACTTC	CASSLPGVSEQYF
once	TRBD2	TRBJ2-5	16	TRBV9	TGTGCCAGCAGCGCCCCCGCTAGCGGCTCCCAAGAGACCCAGTACTTC	CASSAPASGSQETQYF
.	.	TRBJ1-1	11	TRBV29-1	TGCAGCGTTGCTGAGGGATCGGGAGCTTTCTTT	CSVAEGSGAFF
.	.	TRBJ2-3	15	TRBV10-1	TGCGCCACCGCGGACTCCGCGATAAGCACAGATACGCAGTATTTT	CATADSAISTDTQYF
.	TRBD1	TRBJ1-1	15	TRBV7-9	TGTGCCAGCAGCCATCCCGGGACAGGGGACACTGAAGCTTTCTTT	CASSHPGTGDTEAFF
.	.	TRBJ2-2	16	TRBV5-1	TGCGCCAGCAGCCAATCAATGACCAGGGCAGGCGGGGAGCTGTTTTTT	CASSQSMTRAGGELFF
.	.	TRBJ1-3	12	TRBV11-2	TGTGCCAGCAGCTTAACTTTTCGGGACATATATTTT	CASSLTFRDIYF
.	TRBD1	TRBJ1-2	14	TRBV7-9	TGTGCCAGCAGCTTCGCGGGGACAGTGTATGGCTACACCTTC	CASSFAGTVYGYTF
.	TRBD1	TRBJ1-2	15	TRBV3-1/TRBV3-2	TGTGCCAGCAGCCCTTCCCCGGGACAGAACTATGGCTACACCTTC	CASSPSPGQNYGYTF
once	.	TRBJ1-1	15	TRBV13	TGTGCCAGCAGCGGACTTCACGGGGTGGGTACTGAAGCTTTCTTT	CASSGLHGVGTEAFF
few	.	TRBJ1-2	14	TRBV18	TGTGCCAGCTCATCCGGACAGTTGAGCTATGGCTACACCTTC	CASSSGQLSYGYTF
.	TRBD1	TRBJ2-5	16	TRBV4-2	TGTGCCAGCAGCCCCGGGACAGGCGGTAAACAAGAGACCCAGTACTTC	CASSPGTGGKQETQYF
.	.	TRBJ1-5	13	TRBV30	TGTGCCTGGAGCCTAGGGGCCAATCAGCCCCAGCATTTT	CAWSLGANQPQHF
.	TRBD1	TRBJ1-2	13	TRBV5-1	TGCGCCAGCAGCTCAGGACAGGGTAGTGGCTACACCTTC	CASSSGQGSGYTF
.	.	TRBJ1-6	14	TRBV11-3	TGTGCCAGCAGCTTAGGCAGAAATAATTCACCCCTCCACTTT	CASSLGRNNSPLHF
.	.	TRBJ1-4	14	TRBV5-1	TGCGCCAGCAGCTTGGAAGGGAGACGGGAAAAACTGTTTTTT	CASSLEGRREKLFF
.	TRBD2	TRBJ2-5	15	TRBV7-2	TGTGCCAGCAGCTTATGGGGCGGGGGAAAAGAGACCCAGTACTTC	CASSLWGGGKETQYF
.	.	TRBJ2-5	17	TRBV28	TGTGCCAGCAGTACAGCCCGGGAAGGCAGGGGACAAGAGACCCAGTACTTC	CASSTAREGRGQETQYF
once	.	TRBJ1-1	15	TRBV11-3	TGTGCCAGCAGCTCGCGGACAGAACAGAACACTGAAGCTTTCTTT	CASSSRTEQNTEAFF
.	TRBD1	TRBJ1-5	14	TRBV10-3	TGTGCCACCGGACAGGGGCTCCGCAATCAGCCCCAGCATTTT	CATGQGLRNQPQHF
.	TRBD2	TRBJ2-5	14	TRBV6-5	TGTGCCAGCAGTACACTAGCGGGGGTCGAGACCCAGTACTTC	CASSTLAGVETQYF
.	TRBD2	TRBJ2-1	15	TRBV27	TGTGCCAGCACCCAGATAGGGAGAGGGAGGGATGAGCAGTTCTTC	CASTQIGRGRDEQFF
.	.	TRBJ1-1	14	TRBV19	TGTGCCAGTAGTATAATGCTACTGAACACTGAAGCTTTCTTT	CASSIMLLNTEAFF
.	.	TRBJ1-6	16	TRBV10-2	TGCGCCAGCAGTGAGCAGCGGAGCTCCTATAATTCACCCCTCCACTTT	CASSEQRSSYNSPLHF
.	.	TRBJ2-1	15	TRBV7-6	TGTGCCAGCAGCTTAAGGGAGTCGTCCTACAATGAGCAGTTCTTC	CASSLRESSYNEQFF
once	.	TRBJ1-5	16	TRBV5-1	TGCGCCAGCAGCCCGGGGACGGGGGTGGGCAATCAGCCCCAGCATTTT	CASSPGTGVGNQPQHF
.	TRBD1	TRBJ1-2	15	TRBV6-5	TGTGCCAGCAGTTACTTAAGGACAGGGTGGAATGGCTACACCTTC	CASSYLRTGWNGYTF
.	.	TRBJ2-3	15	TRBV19	TGTGCCAGTAGTATTGGGGGCCCCTCCACAGATACGCAGTATTTT	CASSIGGPSTDTQYF
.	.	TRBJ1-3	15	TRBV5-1	TGCGCCAGCAGCCCCCGCGGAGGGGCTGGAAACACCATATATTTT	CASSPRGGAGNTIYF
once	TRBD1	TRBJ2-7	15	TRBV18	TGTGCCAGCTCACCACCTGGGACAGGGAACTACGAGCAGTACTTC	CASSPPGTGNYEQYF
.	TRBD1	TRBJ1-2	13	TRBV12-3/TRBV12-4	TGTGCCAGCAGTCCGGACAGGGGCTATGGCTACACCTTC	CASSPDRGYGYTF
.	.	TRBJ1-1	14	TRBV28	TGTGCCAGCAGTTTTTACGGGAAAAACACTGAAGCTTTCTTT	CASSFYGKNTEAFF
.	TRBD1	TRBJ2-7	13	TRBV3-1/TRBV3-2	TGTGCCAGCAGGCGACAGGGGAGCTACGAGCAGTACTTC	CASRRQGSYEQYF
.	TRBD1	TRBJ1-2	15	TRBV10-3	TGTGCCATCAGTCGTGGGGGACAGGGGGGATATGGCTACACCTTC	CAISRGGQGGYGYTF
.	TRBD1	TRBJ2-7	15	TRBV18	TGTGCCAGCTCACCAAGCCAGGACAGGTCGGTCGAGCAGTACTTC	CASSPSQDRSVEQYF
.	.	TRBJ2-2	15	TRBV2	TGTGCCTGCCCTGAGACAGCCGTCCTCCCCGGGGAGCTGTTTTTT	CACPETAVLPGELFF
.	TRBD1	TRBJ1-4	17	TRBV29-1	TGCAGCGTTGCCGGGGACAGGGGAATTGGCGGCGGTGAAAAACTGTTTTTT	CSVAGDRGIGGGEKLFF
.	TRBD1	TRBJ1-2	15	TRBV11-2	TGTGCCAGCAGCTTAGAGGCAGGGGGGAACTATGGCTACACCTTC	CASSLEAGGNYGYTF
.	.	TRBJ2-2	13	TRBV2	TGTGCCAGCGGCGAGGGGAACACCGGGGAGCTGTTTTTT	CASGEGNTGELFF
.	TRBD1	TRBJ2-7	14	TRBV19	TGTGCCAGTAGTCCGACAGGGGGGGCCTACGAGCAGTACTTC	CASSPTGGAYEQYF
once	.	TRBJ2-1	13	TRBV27	TGTGCCAGCAGTTTATCCGCGGGCAATGAGCAGTTCTTC	CASSLSAGNEQFF
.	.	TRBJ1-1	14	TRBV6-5	TGTGCCAGCAGTTTACAGGTCCTGGGGACTGAAGCTTTCTTT	CASSLQVLGTEAFF
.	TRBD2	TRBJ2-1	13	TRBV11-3	TGTGCCAGCAGCCCCGAGCGGGAGAATGAGCAGTTCTTC	CASSPERENEQFF
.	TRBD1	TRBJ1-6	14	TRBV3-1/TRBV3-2	TGTGCCAGCAGCCCCCAGGGGGACAATTCACCCCTCCACTTT	CASSPQGDNSPLHF
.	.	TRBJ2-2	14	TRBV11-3	TGTGCCAGCGCGGTAAGGCAGAACACCGGGGAGCTGTTTTTT	CASAVRQNTGELFF
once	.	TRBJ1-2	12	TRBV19	TGTGCCAGTAGTACGGGGGAAGGCGGCTACACCTTC	CASSTGEGGYTF
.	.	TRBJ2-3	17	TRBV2	TGTGCCAGCAGTGAAGCGTTGGAGGGGGGGAGGACAGATACGCAGTATTTT	CASSEALEGGRTDTQYF
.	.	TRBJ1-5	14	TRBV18	TGTGCCAGCTCACTATCCGGGGGGGGTCAGCCCCAGCATTTT	CASSLSGGGQPQHF
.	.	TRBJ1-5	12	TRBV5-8	TGTGCCAGCAGCTTGACAGCTGGGCCCCAGCATTTT	CASSLTAGPQHF
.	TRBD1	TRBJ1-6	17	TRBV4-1	TGCGCCAGCAGCCAAGAAGGGGGACAGGGTGGAAATTCACCCCTCCACTTT	CASSQEGGQGGNSPLHF
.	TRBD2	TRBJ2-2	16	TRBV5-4	TGTGCCAGCAGCGAGGGCCGGACTAGGAACACCGGGGAGCTGTTTTTT	CASSEGRTRNTGELFF
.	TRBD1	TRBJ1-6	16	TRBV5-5	TGTGCCAGCAGCCCCCATAGGACAGGGCAAAATTCACCCCTCCACTTT	CASSPHRTGQNSPLHF
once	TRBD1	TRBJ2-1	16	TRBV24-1	TGTGCCACCAGTGATTCCCCCGGACAGGGATACAATGAGCAGTTCTTC	CATSDSPGQGYNEQFF
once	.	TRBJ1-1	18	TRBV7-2	TGTGCCAGCAGCTCCACCGGGACAAAGGTCGGAGGAGAAACTGAAGCTTTCTTT	CASSSTGTKVGGETEAFF